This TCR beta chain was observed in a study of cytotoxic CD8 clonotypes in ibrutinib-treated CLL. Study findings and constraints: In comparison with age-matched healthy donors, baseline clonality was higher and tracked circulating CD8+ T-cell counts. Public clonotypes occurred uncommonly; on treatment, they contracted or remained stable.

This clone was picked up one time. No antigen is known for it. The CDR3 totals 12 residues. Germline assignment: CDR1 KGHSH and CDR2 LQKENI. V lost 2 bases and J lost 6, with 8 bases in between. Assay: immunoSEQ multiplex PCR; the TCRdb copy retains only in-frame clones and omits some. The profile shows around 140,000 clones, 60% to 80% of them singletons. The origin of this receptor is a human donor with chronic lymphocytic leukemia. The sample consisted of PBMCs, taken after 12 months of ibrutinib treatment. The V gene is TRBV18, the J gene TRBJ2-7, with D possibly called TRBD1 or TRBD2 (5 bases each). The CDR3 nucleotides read TGTGCCAGCTCACCATATGGGGGCGAGCAGTACTTC. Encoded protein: CASSPYGGEQYF. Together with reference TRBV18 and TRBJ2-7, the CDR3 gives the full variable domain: NAGVMQNPRHLVRRRGQEARLRCSPMKGHSHVYWYRQLPEEGLKFMVYLQKENIIDESGMPKERFSAEFPKEGPSILRIQQVVRGDSAAYFCASSPYGGEQYFGPGTRLTVT.